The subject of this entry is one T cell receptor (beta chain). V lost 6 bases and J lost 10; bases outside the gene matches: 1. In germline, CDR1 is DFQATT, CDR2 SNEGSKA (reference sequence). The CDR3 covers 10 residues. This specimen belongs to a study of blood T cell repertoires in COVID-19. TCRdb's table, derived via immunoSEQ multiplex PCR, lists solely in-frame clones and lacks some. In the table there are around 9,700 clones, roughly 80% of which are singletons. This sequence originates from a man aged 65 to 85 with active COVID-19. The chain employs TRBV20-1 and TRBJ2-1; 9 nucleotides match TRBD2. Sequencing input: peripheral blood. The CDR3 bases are TGCAGTGCCCTAGCGGGAGAGCAGTTCTTC. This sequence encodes CSALAGEQFF.